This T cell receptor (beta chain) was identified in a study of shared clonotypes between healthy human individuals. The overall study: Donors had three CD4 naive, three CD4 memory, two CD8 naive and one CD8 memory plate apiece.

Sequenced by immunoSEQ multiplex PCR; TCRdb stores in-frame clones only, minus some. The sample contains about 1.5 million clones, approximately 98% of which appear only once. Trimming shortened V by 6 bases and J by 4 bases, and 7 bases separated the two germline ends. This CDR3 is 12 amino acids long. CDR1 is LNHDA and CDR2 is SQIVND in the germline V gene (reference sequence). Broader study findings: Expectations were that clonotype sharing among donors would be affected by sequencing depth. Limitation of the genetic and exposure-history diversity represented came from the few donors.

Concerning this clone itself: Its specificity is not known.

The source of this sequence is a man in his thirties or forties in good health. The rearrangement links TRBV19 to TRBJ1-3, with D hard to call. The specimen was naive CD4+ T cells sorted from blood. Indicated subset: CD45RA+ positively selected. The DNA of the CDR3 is TGTGCCAGTAGCACAAAAGGAAACACCATATATTTT. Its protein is CASSTKGNTIYF.